This TCR beta chain was recovered during a study of vaccination effects on CD4 cells after COVID-19. Study details: Samples were taken post-vaccine, and their median timing was 72 days after the second dose.

Viral peptide pools were used in the ViraFEST assay to expand antigen-specific CD4+ T cells, and sequencing came afterward. Culture lasted under 13 days before CD4+ T cell isolation. Two-dose vaccination with either BNT162b2 or mRNA-1273 was given to the participants. Nucleocapsid antibodies were negative in the vaccine recipients, who had never had SARS-CoV-2 infection. It was with about 10 IU/ml IL-2 and 9.5 to 10 ug/ml peptides that about 2 million PBMC per well were cultured. Note on this clone: Antigen: not known.

V lost 5 bases, J lost 4 bases, and 12 bases lay in between. Looked up from germline, CDR1 is SGHVS and CDR2 is FQNEAQ. The CDR3 is 13 residues long. Produced via immunoSEQ multiplex PCR; TCRdb's table is partial and in-frame only. Of roughly 27,000 clones listed, 83% are singletons. The clonotype originates from a human donor who received a COVID-19 vaccine. Some clones in this sample may be carry-over from other donors' samples. The chain couples TRBV7-8 to TRBJ2-7; the D is unclear. Sequenced material: CD4+ T cells from PBMCs cultured with HCoV-NL63 spike peptides, taken after COVID-19 vaccination. This chain's CDR3 is CASSVQGPYEQYV. The CDR3 nucleotides are TGTGCCAGCAGCGTACAAGGCCCATACGAGCAGTACGTC.